The 32 T cell receptor beta chains in this list originate from one sample, sequenced in a study of PD-1 blockade in classical Hodgkin lymphoma. The assay was immunoSEQ multiplex PCR, and TCRdb's table has in-frame clones only and misses some. Here the sample spans 3,000 to 4,000 clones, roughly 80% being singletons. Described time point: newly diagnosed, previously untreated cHL patient sample. PBMCs were thawed, and CD8+ T cells were then isolated from them by magnetic negative selection. Specimen: CD8+ T cells from blood. The receptors stem from a human donor with classical Hodgkin lymphoma.

In this sample, this clone turned up once. The chain carries TRBV9 and TRBJ2-1, with D possibly called TRBD1 or TRBD2 (6 bases each). V lost 2 bases, J lost 2 bases, and 11 bases lay in between. In germline, CDR1 is SGDLS, CDR2 YYNGEE. CDR3 length equals 15 residues. CDR3 loop: CASSVEGEPYNEQFF. CDR3 DNA sequence: TGTGCCAGCAGCGTGGAGGGGGAACCCTACAATGAGCAGTTCTTC. Full variable domain (missing parts from reference TRBV9 and TRBJ2-1): DSGVTQTPKHLITATGQRVTLRCSPRSGDLSVYWYQQSLDQGLQFLIQYYNGEERAKGNILERFSAQQFPDLHSELNLSSLELGDSALYFCASSVEGEPYNEQFFGPGTRLTVL.

The chain has TRBV27 and TRBJ2-7; TRBD1 might be the D (5 bases). This CDR3 contains 13 residues. Germline lookup yields CDR1 MNHEY and CDR2 SMNVEV (reference sequence). V dropped 5 bases and J dropped 0 bases, with 8 bases sitting between them. CDR3 in DNA: TGTGCCAGCAGTCCGACAGCCTCCTACGAGCAGTACTTC. It is translated as CASSPTASYEQYF.

A few counts support this clone. The CDR3 DNA is TGCAGCGTCGACGGAATGAACACTGAAGCTTTCTTT. Translation: CSVDGMNTEAFF. This sequence joins TRBV29-1 and TRBJ1-1; D is uncertain. With 6 bases removed from V and 0 bases from J, the gap between germline ends came to 8 bases. The CDR3 loop spans 12 amino acids. Germline lookup yields CDR1 SQVTM and CDR2 ANQGSEA.

This clone appeared a few times. The V and J genes are TRBV7-9 and TRBJ2-7, with D possibly called TRBD1 or TRBD2 (5 bases each). CDR1 and CDR2 (germline): SEHNR, FQNEAQ (reference sequence). This CDR3 contains 15 residues. Trimming took off 2 bases at V and 4 bases at J, with 15 bases between the two ends. The CDR3 loop is CASSLSGSGNYEQYF. As DNA, the CDR3 is TGTGCCAGCAGCTTATCAGGGTCGGGAAATTACGAGCAGTACTTC. The entire variable domain, with the rest obtained from reference TRBV7-9 and TRBJ2-7, is as follows: DTGVSQNPRHKITKRGQNVTFRCDPISEHNRLYWYRQTLGQGPEFLTYFQNEAQLEKSRLLSDRFSAERPKGSFSTLEIQRTEQGDSAMYLCASSLSGSGNYEQYFGPGTRLTVT.

The chain employs TRBV28 and TRBJ2-1; D tentatively fits TRBD1 or TRBD2 (5 bases each). V was pared by 1 base and J by 8 bases, with 9 bases between. This CDR3 is 13 amino acids long. The germline gives CDR1 MDHEN, CDR2 SYDVKM. DNA for the CDR3: TGTGCCAGCAGTTTATTAATGGGGGATGAGCAGTTCTTC. This sequence encodes CASSLLMGDEQFF.

The V gene is TRBV28, the J gene TRBJ2-2; 9 bases fit TRBD2. The CDR3 spans 15 residues. V was clipped by 6 bases and J by 7 bases; unmatched bases: 9. Germline V gene sequence: CDR1 MDHEN, CDR2 SYDVKM. CDR3 in DNA: TGTGCCAGCAGGGCTAGCGGGACTAATATCGGGGAGCTGTTTTTT. Its protein is CASRASGTNIGELFF. The entire variable domain, with the rest obtained from reference TRBV28 and TRBJ2-2, is as follows: DVKVTQSSRYLVKRTGEKVFLECVQDMDHENMFWYRQDPGLGLRLIYFSYDVKMKEKGDIPEGYSVSREKKERFSLILESASTNQTSMYLCASRASGTNIGELFFGEGSRLTVL.

The chain recombines TRBV19 with TRBJ2-7, with 8 bases matching TRBD1. This CDR3 has 16 amino acids. Germline V gene lookup returns CDR1 LNHDA and CDR2 SQIVND (reference sequence). The V gene end was trimmed by 9 bases and the J gene end by 5 bases; junction bases not matched to a gene: 18. CDR3: CASPPPGQVFEDEQYF. The CDR3, as DNA: TGTGCCAGCCCCCCCCCGGGACAGGTGTTCGAGGACGAGCAGTACTTC.

The sample holds one count of this clone. V and J are TRBV6-5 and TRBJ2-7; TRBD1 matches at 8 bases. The V segment lost 0 bases and the J segment 3 bases; nucleotides outside the gene matches: 4. Germline loops: CDR1 MNHEY, CDR2 SVGAGI. The CDR3 consists of 15 residues. The CDR3 DNA sequence: TGTGCCAGCAGTTACTCTCCCACAGGGGGCTACGAGCAGTACTTC. Translated: CASSYSPTGGYEQYF.

The chain couples TRBV25-1 to TRBJ1-1; maybe TRBD1 (6 bases). Germline V lookup: CDR1 MGHDK, CDR2 SYGVNS. The CDR3 is 14 amino acids. Between the trimmed V and J ends, which lost 7 bases and 7 bases, there was a span of 19 bases. In DNA, the CDR3 is TGTGCCAGCATCGGATGGAGGGGGGTAAATGAAGCTTTCTTT. Protein sequence: CASIGWRGVNEAFF.

The J gene is TRBJ2-5, the V gene TRBV4-3, with TRBD1 identical over 8 bases. Germline V gives CDR1 LGHNA, CDR2 YSLEER. This CDR3 is built from 16 residues. V lost 1 base and J lost 4; bases outside the gene matches: 8. In nucleotides, the CDR3 is TGCGCCAGCAGCCAAGCGTTCGGGACAGGAGGAGAGACCCAGTACTTC. Its translation is CASSQAFGTGGETQYF.

The CDR3 DNA reads TGTGCCAGCAGTCCCCGTATAGCGCGGGGGAGCACAGATACGCAGTATTTT. Its translation is CASSPRIARGSTDTQYF. The chain couples TRBV27 to TRBJ2-3, with TRBD2 identical over 7 bases. The V segment lost 5 bases and the J segment 0 bases; nucleotides outside the gene matches: 11. The germline V gene encodes CDR1 MNHEY and CDR2 SMNVEV (reference sequence). The CDR3 has 17 residues.

The chain has TRBV9 and TRBJ2-2; no clear D. Trimming shortened V by 3 bases and J by 2 bases, and 5 bases separated the two germline ends. The CDR3 length is 13 residues. Germline V gene lookup returns CDR1 SGDLS and CDR2 YYNGEE. The CDR3: CASSAANTGELFF. The CDR3 bases are TGTGCCAGCAGCGCCGCAAACACCGGGGAGCTGTTTTTT.

The J gene is TRBJ2-7, the V gene TRBV7-2; 14 bases line up with TRBD2. CDR3 length equals 14 residues. Germline V gives CDR1 SGHTA, CDR2 FQGNSA. The junction had 1 base not matched to a gene; V was cut back by 4 bases and J by 5 bases. The DNA of the CDR3 is TGTGCCAGCAGCTCGGGACTAGCGGGAGACGAGCAGTACTTC. Encoded protein: CASSSGLAGDEQYF.

The V gene is TRBV29-1, the J gene TRBJ1-4; D not resolved. The CDR3 has 15 residues. V lost 0 bases to trimming and J lost 10 bases, with 18 bases between them. The germline V gene encodes CDR1 SQVTM and CDR2 ANQGSEA. The CDR3, as DNA: TGCAGCGTTGAAGAAAACGACCCGTTCCTGGGAAAACTGTTTTTT. This encodes CSVEENDPFLGKLFF.

This clone is a singleton in its sample. As DNA, the CDR3 is TGCGCCAGCAGCCAAGATTGGGGCCAGACGTTCTCCTACGAGCAGTACTTC. The encoded protein is CASSQDWGQTFSYEQYF. The rearrangement links TRBV4-1 to TRBJ2-7; perhaps TRBD1 as D (5 bases). This CDR3 spans 17 amino acids. The germline V gene encodes CDR1 MGHRA and CDR2 YSYEKL. V was trimmed by 0 bases and J by 0 bases, leaving 15 bases between them.

The J gene is TRBJ1-2, the V gene TRBV28; D is unclear. CDR3 size: 13 residues. Germline CDR1 MDHEN, CDR2 SYDVKM. Trimming shortened V by 0 bases and J by 6 bases, and 8 bases separated the two germline ends. CDR3 loop: CASSLWGIDGYTF. The CDR3, as DNA: TGTGCCAGCAGTTTATGGGGGATTGATGGCTACACCTTC.

This clone counts as large (0.1 to 1%). The chain is built from TRBV13 and TRBJ2-7; D is uncertain. Deletions cut 5 bases from V and 4 bases from J, with 9 bases between. Looked up from germline, CDR1 is PRHDT and CDR2 is FYEKMQ (reference sequence). The CDR3 is 12 residues long. The CDR3: CASSPGRYEQYF. DNA of the CDR3: TGTGCCAGCAGCCCCGGGCGGTACGAGCAGTACTTC.

The chain has TRBV6-1 and TRBJ1-1; D not resolved. Trimming removed 1 base from V and 3 bases from J, with 9 bases in between. There are 14 residues in the CDR3. In germline, CDR1 is MNHNS, CDR2 SASEGT. This chain's CDR3 is CASSEGPLYTEAFF. The CDR3 bases are TGTGCCAGCAGTGAAGGCCCCCTGTACACTGAAGCTTTCTTT.

J is TRBJ2-2 and V is TRBV9, with 8 positions matching TRBD1. Losses at the gene ends were 4 bases for V and 4 bases for J; bases not matched to a gene: 3. The length of the CDR3 is 14 residues. Germline V CDR1 and CDR2: SGDLS, YYNGEE. The CDR3 is CASSFGQGTGELFF. CDR3 DNA: TGTGCCAGCAGCTTCGGACAGGGCACCGGGGAGCTGTTTTTT. The variable domain in full, completed from reference TRBV9 and TRBJ2-2, reads DSGVTQTPKHLITATGQRVTLRCSPRSGDLSVYWYQQSLDQGLQFLIQYYNGEERAKGNILERFSAQQFPDLHSELNLSSLELGDSALYFCASSFGQGTGELFFGEGSRLTVL.

This chain connects TRBV7-6 to TRBJ2-7; no definite D call. V shed 1 base and J shed 2 bases, with 6 bases lying between them. The CDR3 consists of 13 residues. The V gene's germline CDR1 is SGHVS and CDR2 FNYEAQ. Here the CDR3 reads CASSLDHTYEQYF. DNA for the CDR3: TGTGCCAGCAGCTTAGACCACACCTACGAGCAGTACTTC.

This clone was found once. This rearrangement joins TRBV4-3 to TRBJ2-7, with 11 bases lining up with TRBD1. CDR1 LGHNA and CDR2 YSLEER come from the germline V gene. With 4 bases clipped from V and 0 bases from J, the junction kept 5 bases outside the gene matches. The CDR3 has 16 residues. CDR3: CASSPGQGGSSYEQYF. CDR3 DNA sequence: TGCGCCAGCAGCCCGGGACAGGGGGGATCCTCCTACGAGCAGTACTTC.

The chain links TRBV29-1 to TRBJ2-7; the match to TRBD2 covers 11 bases. Germline-derived CDR1 and CDR2 are SQVTM and ANQGSEA. Trimming took 4 bases from V and 7 from J; bases not matched to a gene: 6. The CDR3 sequence is 13 residues long. CDR3 protein: CSVVTSGSGEQYF. CDR3 nucleotides: TGCAGCGTTGTTACTAGCGGGAGTGGAGAGCAGTACTTC.

V gene TRBV30 combines with J gene TRBJ2-3; 8 bases are shared with TRBD2. Germline trimming cut 4 bases from V and 1 base from J; bases unmatched to any gene: 4. The germline gives CDR1 GTSNPN, CDR2 SVGIG (reference sequence). There are 14 residues in the CDR3. CDR3 amino acids: CAWNPGLGTDTQYF. The CDR3 DNA reads as TGTGCCTGGAACCCGGGACTAGGCACAGATACGCAGTATTTT.

The chain carries TRBV28 and TRBJ1-5, with 7 nucleotides matching TRBD1. J lost 8 bases, V lost 1 base, and 8 bases had no gene match. The CDR3 consists of 15 residues. Per the germline V gene, CDR1 is MDHEN and CDR2 is SYDVKM. CDR3 region: CASSLLRQGEKPQHF. The CDR3, as DNA: TGTGCCAGCAGTTTATTGAGACAGGGCGAGAAGCCCCAGCATTTT.

The chain combines TRBV19 with TRBJ1-1; D gene unclear. The CDR3 totals 16 residues. Germline assignment: CDR1 LNHDA and CDR2 SQIVND (reference sequence). Trimming took 3 bases from V and 4 from J, leaving 18 bases between them. The CDR3 DNA reads as TGTGCCAGTAGTATGGCTAGCAGGCAATCCGGCACTGAAGCTTTCTTT. Amino acids: CASSMASRQSGTEAFF.

The genes are TRBV6-6 and TRBJ1-1; no reliable D call. The V end was cut by 5 bases, the J end by 8 bases, with 18 bases between. CDR3 length: 14 residues. Germline V gene lookup returns CDR1 MNHNY and CDR2 SVGAGI (reference sequence). The CDR3 region is CASSNPTNPLEAFF. The CDR3 coding sequence is TGTGCCAGCAGTAACCCAACGAACCCCCTGGAAGCTTTCTTT.

The J gene is TRBJ2-3, the V gene TRBV4-3; weak D call: TRBD1 (6 bases). This CDR3 contains 16 residues. V shed 2 bases and J shed 0 bases, with 12 bases lying between them. Germline CDR1 is LGHNA and CDR2 is YSLEER. CDR3 coding DNA: TGCGCCAGCAGCCAAAGGACAGCCGCTAGCACAGATACGCAGTATTTT. Translating gives CASSQRTAASTDTQYF.

The chain carries TRBV5-8 and TRBJ2-7, with 9 bases that match TRBD1. The length of the CDR3 is 14 residues. Germline lookup yields CDR1 SGHTS and CDR2 YDEGEE. The junction had 7 bases not matched to a gene; V was cut back by 4 bases and J by 5 bases. The CDR3 nucleotides are TGTGCCAGCAGCCCAGGACAGGGGATCCACGAGCAGTACTTC. Protein sequence: CASSPGQGIHEQYF.

This clone was observed a single time. V gene TRBV28 combines with J gene TRBJ2-1; TRBD2 aligns across 8 bases. The CDR3 length is 15 residues. Germline assignment: CDR1 MDHEN and CDR2 SYDVKM. The V segment lost 1 base and the J segment 6 bases; nucleotides outside the gene matches: 5. The DNA of the CDR3 is TGTGCCAGCAGTTTATTTGTAGCGGGATCCAATGAGCAGTTCTTC. Protein sequence: CASSLFVAGSNEQFF.

This clone was observed a few times. The DNA for the CDR3 is TGTGCCAGCAGCTTAAAGGGCAGCTATGGCTACACCTTC. Amino acid sequence: CASSLKGSYGYTF. This chain links TRBV11-2 with TRBJ1-2, with D unclear. From germline, CDR1 is SGHAT and CDR2 FQNNGV. The CDR3 loop spans 13 amino acids. Trimming removed 2 bases at V and 4 bases at J, with 8 bases between.

The rearrangement uses TRBV5-4 and TRBJ1-1; TRBD1 agrees at 9 bases. The germline CDR1 and CDR2 sequences are SGHNT and YYREEE (reference sequence). This CDR3 has 14 amino acids. V trimming: 4 bases; J trimming: 3 bases; junction bases outside the gene matches: 4. The CDR3 region is CASSRTGADTEAFF. DNA of the CDR3: TGTGCCAGCAGCCGGACAGGGGCAGACACTGAAGCTTTCTTT.

The chain uses TRBV30 and TRBJ2-2, with TRBD2 matching 11 bases. CDR3 length: 16 amino acids. The V and J ends lost 3 bases and 5 bases, in that order; junction bases with no gene match: 8. Germline CDR1 and CDR2: GTSNPN and SVGIG (reference sequence). The CDR3 DNA follows: TGTGCCTGGAGGGCGGAACTAGCGGGAGAAACCGGGGAGCTGTTTTTT. Translating gives CAWRAELAGETGELFF.